This passage covers 24 T cell receptor beta chains from one sample sequenced in a study of OX40 agonist ivuxolimab in advanced cancers. The protocol was immunoSEQ multiplex PCR, while the TCRdb copy is restricted to in-frame clones and leaves out a portion. The table lists tens of thousands of clones, roughly 88% of them singletons. This material consisted of CD4+ or CD8+ T cells sorted from blood, taken in a trial of the OX40 agonist ivuxolimab. The receptor source for this set is an adult with an advanced solid tumor such as melanoma, head and neck, liver or kidney cancer.

The V and J genes are TRBV13 and TRBJ2-1, with TRBD2 matching 9 bases. V dropped 5 bases and J dropped 6; count of bases not matched to a gene: 8. Per germline, CDR1 PRHDT and CDR2 FYEKMQ (reference sequence). The CDR3 consists of 15 residues. CDR3 bases: TGTGCCAGCAGCCCCCATGGGCGGGAGGGCAATGAGCAGTTCTTC. Residues: CASSPHGREGNEQFF.

The chain recombines TRBV5-6 with TRBJ2-1; D remains ambiguous. CDR1 and CDR2 from the germline V gene are SGHDT and YYEEEE. V dropped 2 bases and J dropped 0 bases, with 6 bases sitting between them. The CDR3 has 14 amino acids. CDR3 nucleotide sequence: TGTGCCAGCAGCTTAGGCGGCTCCTACAATGAGCAGTTCTTC. Residues: CASSLGGSYNEQFF.

The chain recombines TRBV6-1 with TRBJ2-3; no definite D call. The length of the CDR3 is 11 residues. Germline V gene sequence: CDR1 MNHNS, CDR2 SASEGT. Between the trimmed V and J ends, which lost 7 bases and 7 bases, there was a span of 9 bases. The CDR3 loop is CASKRFYTQYF. CDR3 bases: TGTGCCAGCAAGAGGTTCTATACGCAGTATTTT.

This clone was counted a few times. This chain joins TRBV5-1 and TRBJ2-7; D may be TRBD2 (5 bases). Germline V gene lookup returns CDR1 SGHRS and CDR2 YFSETQ. The CDR3 has 12 residues. Deletions cut 10 bases from V and 3 bases from J, with 14 bases between. The CDR3 sequence: CAGDGVHYEQYF. DNA of the CDR3: TGCGCCGGAGACGGGGTCCACTACGAGCAGTACTTC.

The chain has TRBV5-1 and TRBJ2-7; 8 nucleotides align to TRBD1. V lost 4 bases, J lost 5 bases, and 8 bases stayed unmatched. This CDR3 has 14 amino acids. The germline V gene encodes CDR1 SGHRS and CDR2 YFSETQ. As DNA, the CDR3 is TGCGCCAGCAGCAGATCAGGGGGCAGGGACGAGCAGTACTTC. Amino acids: CASSRSGGRDEQYF.

This chain links TRBV14 with TRBJ2-1, with 7 nucleotides matching TRBD2. J lost 12 bases, V lost 1 base, and 9 bases had no gene match. Germline-derived CDR1 and CDR2 are SGHDN and FVKESK. The CDR3 is 14 residues long. The CDR3 sequence is CASSQGGSKRGQFF. The CDR3 bases are TGTGCCAGCAGCCAAGGCGGGAGCAAAAGGGGGCAGTTCTTC.

The CDR3: CASMVGGISYEQYF. In DNA form, the CDR3 reads TGCGCCAGCATGGTCGGAGGAATCTCCTACGAGCAGTACTTC. The rearrangement joins TRBV10-2 to TRBJ2-7; perhaps TRBD2 as D (5 bases). The CDR3 runs to 14 residues. Looked up from germline, CDR1 is WSHSY and CDR2 is SAAADI. V was shortened by 7 bases and J by 0 bases, with 13 bases between the two germline ends.

The gene calls are TRBV7-9 and TRBJ1-1; possible D gene TRBD1, 5 bases. This CDR3 has 15 amino acids. V lost 6 bases to trimming and J lost 7 bases, with 21 bases between them. CDR1 and CDR2 (germline): SEHNR, FQNEAQ (reference sequence). CDR3 in DNA: TGTGCCAGCAGGGTTACGTCCGTCGGGGGACTTGAAGCTTTCTTT. Translation gives CASRVTSVGGLEAFF.

CDR3 residues: CASGGGVPYEQYF. The CDR3 DNA sequence: TGTGCCAGCGGGGGAGGGGTCCCCTACGAGCAGTACTTC. V and J are TRBV28 and TRBJ2-7; 7 nucleotides line up with TRBD2. Losses at the gene ends were 8 bases for V and 2 bases for J; bases not matched to a gene: 6. Germline CDR1 reads MDHEN; CDR2 reads SYDVKM. The CDR3 is 13 residues long.

The V call is TRBV2, the J call TRBJ2-1; 10 bases align to TRBD2. Germline V gene data show CDR1 as SNHLY and CDR2 as FYNNEI. This CDR3 is built from 15 residues. J lost 10 bases, V lost 1 base, and 7 bases had no gene match. CDR3: CASSEGGRGLAEQFF. CDR3 DNA sequence: TGTGCCAGCAGTGAAGGGGGGAGGGGACTAGCGGAGCAGTTCTTC.

This chain links TRBV28 with TRBJ1-5; D is possibly TRBD1 (6 bases). CDR3 length: 14 residues. V was pared by 6 bases and J by 4 bases, with 13 bases between. CDR1 and CDR2 from the germline V gene are MDHEN and SYDVKM. CDR3 in amino acids: CASRPPGDNQPQHF. In DNA form, the CDR3 reads TGTGCCAGCAGGCCCCCAGGGGATAATCAGCCCCAGCATTTT.

J is TRBJ2-7 and V is TRBV30; TRBD1 agrees at 7 bases. After removal of 0 bases from V and 2 bases from J, the junction contained 4 bases not matched to a gene. The CDR3 is 14 amino acids. Germline V CDR1 and CDR2: GTSNPN, SVGIG (reference sequence). As DNA, the CDR3 is TGTGCCTGGAGTGTGCTAACAGGGGCCTACGAGCAGTACTTC. Encoded protein: CAWSVLTGAYEQYF.

The chain recombines TRBV11-3 with TRBJ2-1, with 9 bases identical to TRBD1. CDR3 length: 15 amino acids. Germline trimming cut 6 bases from V and 7 bases from J; bases unmatched to any gene: 10. CDR1 and CDR2 (germline): SGHNT, YENEEA. The chain's CDR3 is CASSLNTGGGNEQFF. The CDR3 DNA is TGTGCCAGCAGTCTTAACACAGGGGGCGGGAATGAGCAGTTCTTC.

Only one count was recorded for this clone. This chain joins TRBV7-9 and TRBJ2-1; unclear D gene. Trimming cost V 1 base and J 5 bases, with 6 bases left between them. CDR3 length: 13 amino acids. The V gene's germline CDR1 is SEHNR and CDR2 FQNEAQ (reference sequence). The CDR3: CASSLGRNNEQFF. The CDR3 DNA is TGTGCCAGCAGCTTAGGAAGGAACAATGAGCAGTTCTTC. Variable domain in full (rest from reference TRBV7-9 and TRBJ2-1): DTGVSQNPRHKITKRGQNVTFRCDPISEHNRLYWYRQTLGQGPEFLTYFQNEAQLEKSRLLSDRFSAERPKGSFSTLEIQRTEQGDSAMYLCASSLGRNNEQFFGPGTRLTVL.

Here the CDR3 reads CASSLNAVDTQYF. The DNA for the CDR3 is TGTGCCAGCAGCTTAAATGCTGTGGATACGCAGTATTTT. V usage is TRBV7-9 and J usage is TRBJ2-3; D ambiguous. V was pared by 2 bases and J by 6 bases, with 9 bases between. Per the germline V gene, CDR1 is SEHNR and CDR2 is FQNEAQ (reference sequence). The CDR3 sequence is 13 residues long.

The CDR3 DNA reads as TGTGCCAGCAGTGAGACGGGCCAGGGAGGGAGCAATGAGCAGTTCTTC. Protein product: CASSETGQGGSNEQFF. This chain uses TRBV6-4 with TRBJ2-1; 7 nucleotides match TRBD2. Germline V gene data show CDR1 as MRHNA and CDR2 as SNTAGT. V was pared by 3 bases and J by 6 bases, with 11 bases of the junction left unmatched. This CDR3 is 16 amino acids long.

In this sample, this clone turned up a few times. The rearrangement joins TRBV7-9 to TRBJ1-1; the D gene is possibly TRBD1 (6 bases). The CDR3 is 13 residues long. Trimming pared 5 bases from V and 3 bases from J, leaving 10 bases between. Germline V gene lookup returns CDR1 SEHNR and CDR2 FQNEAQ (reference sequence). CDR3 protein: CASSRTAYTEAFF. The CDR3 nucleotides read TGTGCCAGCAGCCGGACAGCATACACTGAAGCTTTCTTT. The whole variable domain, filled in from reference TRBV7-9 and TRBJ1-1, reads DTGVSQNPRHKITKRGQNVTFRCDPISEHNRLYWYRQTLGQGPEFLTYFQNEAQLEKSRLLSDRFSAERPKGSFSTLEIQRTEQGDSAMYLCASSRTAYTEAFFGQGTRLTVV.

The chain employs TRBV2 and TRBJ2-3; 8 nucleotides line up with TRBD2. In germline, CDR1 is SNHLY, CDR2 FYNNEI. The CDR3 consists of 18 residues. J was trimmed by 2 bases and V by 4 bases; bases with no gene match: 14. CDR3 sequence: CASSVPSSGSQVTDTQYF. The CDR3 nucleotides read TGTGCCAGCAGTGTCCCATCGAGCGGGAGTCAGGTCACAGATACGCAGTATTTT.

V is TRBV2 and J is TRBJ2-5, with 8 bases identical to TRBD1. Germline CDR1 and CDR2: SNHLY and FYNNEI. The CDR3 is 14 residues long. Trimming took 5 bases from V and 1 from J; bases not matched to a gene: 3. The CDR3 region has the DNA TGTGCCAGCAGTTCAGGGGGCGGCCAAGAGACCCAGTACTTC. It specifies CASSSGGGQETQYF.

This chain connects TRBV4-2 to TRBJ1-5; the match to TRBD1 covers 7 bases. The CDR3 covers 15 residues. J gave up 4 bases and V 3 bases, and 6 bases lay outside the gene matches. Per germline, CDR1 LGHNA and CDR2 YNFKEQ. For the CDR3, the DNA is TGTGCCAGCAGCCAGCAGACAGGGCTTAATCAGCCCCAGCATTTT. This encodes CASSQQTGLNQPQHF.

The V gene is TRBV19, the J gene TRBJ2-7, with a weak D call TRBD2 (5 bases). Germline V lookup: CDR1 LNHDA, CDR2 SQIVND (reference sequence). V lost 3 bases and J lost 3, with 9 bases in between. The CDR3 extends over 13 amino acids. CDR3 bases: TGTGCCAGTAGTATTGAGGGTGGCTACGAGCAGTACTTC. Encoded protein: CASSIEGGYEQYF.

The rearrangement uses TRBV7-9 and TRBJ2-5, with D perhaps being TRBD1 or TRBD2 (5 bases each). The J call may be incorrect, as the DNA end agrees better with TRBJ2-7. Germline CDR1 SEHNR, CDR2 FQNEAQ (reference sequence). The CDR3 spans 13 residues. CDR3: CASSRGEIYEQYF. The DNA for the CDR3 is TGTGCCAGCAGCAGAGGGGAGATCTACGAGCAGTACTTC.

The CDR3 here is CASSSYEAGVQPQHF. Written as DNA, the CDR3 is TGTGCCAGCAGTTCGTATGAGGCAGGGGTTCAGCCCCAGCATTTT. V gene TRBV28 combines with J gene TRBJ1-5; maybe TRBD1 (6 bases). Germline-derived CDR1 and CDR2 are MDHEN and SYDVKM. The germline V and J ends were trimmed by 4 bases and 6 bases, with 16 bases remaining between them. The CDR3 is 15 residues long.

The V call is TRBV30, the J call TRBJ2-7; D is unclear. Per germline, CDR1 GTSNPN and CDR2 SVGIG (reference sequence). With 4 bases removed from V and 2 bases from J, the gap between germline ends came to 12 bases. This CDR3 is 13 amino acids long. The CDR3 DNA follows: TGTGCCTGGATGGGCGGCGATACCTACGAGCAGTACTTC. Its protein product is CAWMGGDTYEQYF.